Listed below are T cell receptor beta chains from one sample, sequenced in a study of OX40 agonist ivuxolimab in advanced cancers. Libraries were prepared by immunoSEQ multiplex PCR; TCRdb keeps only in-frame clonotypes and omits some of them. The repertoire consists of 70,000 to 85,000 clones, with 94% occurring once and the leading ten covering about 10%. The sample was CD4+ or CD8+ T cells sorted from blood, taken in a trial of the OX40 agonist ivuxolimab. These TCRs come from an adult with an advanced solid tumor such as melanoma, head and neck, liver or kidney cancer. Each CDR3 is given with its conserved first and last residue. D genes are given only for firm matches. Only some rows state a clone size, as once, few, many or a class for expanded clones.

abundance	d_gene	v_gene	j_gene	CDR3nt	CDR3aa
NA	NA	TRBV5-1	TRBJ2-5	TGCGCCAGCAGCTGGGGAGAGGGGCCGGAGACCCAGTACTTC	CASSWGEGPETQYF
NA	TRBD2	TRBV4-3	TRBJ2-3	TGCGCCAGCAGCCAAGGGGGAGGGGCGGCAGATACGCAGTATTTT	CASSQGGGAADTQYF
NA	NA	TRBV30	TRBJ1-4	TGTGCCTGGAGTGAAGGGGTAGTGAGGGTTGGTGAAAAACTGTTTTTT	CAWSEGVVRVGEKLFF
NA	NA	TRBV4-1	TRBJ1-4	TGCGCCAGCAGCCAAACGGACATAGGGGGGGGTGAAAAACTGTTTTTT	CASSQTDIGGGEKLFF
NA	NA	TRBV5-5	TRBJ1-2	TGTGCCAGCAGCTTGGGGGGGCTTGGAGCTAACTATGGCTACACCTTC	CASSLGGLGANYGYTF
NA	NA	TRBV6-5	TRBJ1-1	TGTGCCAGCAGTCCCTCCCCCGCGGCTGAAGCTTTCTTT	CASSPSPAAEAFF
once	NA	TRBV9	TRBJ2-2	TGTGCCAGCAGCGTAGATCCAGAGGCGAACACCGGGGAGCTGTTTTTT	CASSVDPEANTGELFF
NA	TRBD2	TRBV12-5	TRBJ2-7	TGTGCTAGTGGTACGGGGAGGGTCGAGCAGTACTTC	CASGTGRVEQYF
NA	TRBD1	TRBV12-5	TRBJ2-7	TGTGCTAGGTTAGCCTGGACAGGGGCCTACGAGCAGTACTTC	CARLAWTGAYEQYF
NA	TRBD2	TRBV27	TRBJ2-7	TGTGCCAGCAGTTTATCCGTACTAGCGGCCTCCTACGAGCAGTACTTC	CASSLSVLAASYEQYF
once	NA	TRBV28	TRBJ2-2	TGTGCCAGCAGTCCTAGGGACAGGGAGCTGTTTTTT	CASSPRDRELFF
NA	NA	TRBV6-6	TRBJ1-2	TGTGCCAGCAGTTACTCGAAGGGGAGCGGCTACACCTTC	CASSYSKGSGYTF
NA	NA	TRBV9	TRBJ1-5	TGTGCCAGCAGCGGAGCTGGTAGCAATCAGCCCCAGCATTTT	CASSGAGSNQPQHF
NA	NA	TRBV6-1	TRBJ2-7	TGTGCCAGCACCCTTGGGGCGGTGGGCGAGCAGTACTTC	CASTLGAVGEQYF
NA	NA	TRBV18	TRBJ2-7	TGTGCCAGCTCACCACCAAAAACAGGTCCGGAGGTCTACGAGCAGTACTTC	CASSPPKTGPEVYEQYF
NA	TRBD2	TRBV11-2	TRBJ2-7	TGTGCCAGCAGCTTAGCCCTGGGTCTAGCGGGACTTTTATACGAGCAGTACTTC	CASSLALGLAGLLYEQYF
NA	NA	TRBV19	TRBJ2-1	TGTGCCAGTAGTATAGTTCCAGGGTGGGAGCAGTTCTTC	CASSIVPGWEQFF
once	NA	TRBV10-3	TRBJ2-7	TGTGCCATCAGTGAGTCCGGGGGCCTCTCCTACGAGCAGTACTTC	CAISESGGLSYEQYF